The present TCR beta chain was sequenced within a study of blood T cell repertoires in COVID-19. The V and J ends lost 4 bases and 4 bases, in that order; junction bases with no gene match: 10. The CDR3 sequence is 16 residues long. Germline V lookup: CDR1 SGHRS, CDR2 YFSETQ. The method was immunoSEQ multiplex PCR; TCRdb's version includes in-frame clones alone and lacks a portion of them. The sample holds about 300,000 clones, around 88% seen once. Sequenced material: peripheral blood. The V gene is TRBV5-1, the J gene TRBJ1-4; 7 positions match TRBD1. The sequence was collected from a woman aged 25 to 39 who had recovered from COVID-19. The CDR3 DNA reads as TGCGCCAGCAGCCCCCAGACAGGGTGGAATAATGAAAAACTGTTTTTT. The encoded protein is CASSPQTGWNNEKLFF.